The rows below give T cell receptor beta chains drawn from one sample of a study of cytomegalovirus exposure and HLA in healthy donors. The protocol was immunoSEQ multiplex PCR, while the TCRdb copy is restricted to in-frame clones and leaves out a portion. The table includes over 150,000 clones, around 76% detected once. Sequenced sample: PBMCs. The receptors come from a man aged 60 to 69 in good health and CMV-seronegative. Both conserved end residues are trimmed from each CDR3. The size of a clone is reported for some rows only, either as once, few or many, or as a class for expanded clones.

size	V	J	CDR3
NA	TRBV6-5	TRBJ2-1	ASSYMPGRNEQF
few	TRBV28	TRBJ1-3	ASSSVERGNTIY
NA	TRBV4-3	TRBJ2-7	ASSQGPVPTYEQY
few	TRBV5-5	TRBJ1-6	ASSSGISSYNSPLH
NA	TRBV27	TRBJ1-4	ASRRTGDEKLF
NA	TRBV5-4	TRBJ2-5	ASSRDGLAGGPETQY
NA	TRBV7-2	TRBJ2-1	ASTSLAASYNEQF
NA	TRBV28	TRBJ1-3	ASSKRRGITPGNTTY
few	TRBV15	TRBJ2-6	ATSKRGSRALT
NA	TRBV12-5	TRBJ1-3	ASGLGGARLTIY
NA	TRBV2	TRBJ2-1	ASSELPSDEQF
NA	TRBV7-9	TRBJ1-1	ASSLEELVVAF
NA	TRBV29-1	TRBJ2-3	SVGPGQANTDTQY
NA	TRBV27	TRBJ2-3	ASSLMGLSTDTQY
once	TRBV7-9	TRBJ1-2	ASSSAGGGVDYGYT
NA	TRBV10-3	TRBJ2-7	AISESLAGAYEQY
NA	TRBV7-9	TRBJ1-5	ASSRTGGGQPQH
NA	TRBV9	NA	ASSDSPSSPYEQY
NA	TRBV4-2	TRBJ2-3	ASSQDETRGTTDTQY
NA	TRBV19	TRBJ2-4	ASSIAGQRNIQY